Ten or more counts support the clone carrying this TCR beta chain. The target antigen is unknown. The making of cDNA relied on 5'RACE with 10-nucleotide random UMIs. TCRdb called the 5' RACE reads again in MiXCR, with one record for every CDR3 protein. The table shows some 47,000 distinct CDR3 sequences, with roughly 21% occurring only once. This CDR3 has 15 residues. V trimming: 5 bases; J trimming: 1 base; junction bases outside the gene matches: 6. The sample comes from a study of neurological immune-mediated disorders. Time point noted: technical triplicate 3. PBMCs numbering 2 million and stored at -80 C yielded the unsorted libraries. Findings and limits, study-wide: Levels of TCR clonal expansion peaked in HTLV-1-associated myelopathy and reached their lowest in multiple sclerosis, under those of healthy controls.

What was sequenced was PBMCs. The chain has TRBV12-3 or TRBV12-4 and TRBJ2-3; 7 bases map to TRBD1. The TCR originated in a man aged 60-69 years with HTLV-1-associated myelopathy (HAM/TSP). The CDR3 protein is CASSPKGARTDTQYF. CDR3 DNA: TGTGCCAGCAGTCCAAAGGGGGCGCGCACAGATACGCAGTATTTT.